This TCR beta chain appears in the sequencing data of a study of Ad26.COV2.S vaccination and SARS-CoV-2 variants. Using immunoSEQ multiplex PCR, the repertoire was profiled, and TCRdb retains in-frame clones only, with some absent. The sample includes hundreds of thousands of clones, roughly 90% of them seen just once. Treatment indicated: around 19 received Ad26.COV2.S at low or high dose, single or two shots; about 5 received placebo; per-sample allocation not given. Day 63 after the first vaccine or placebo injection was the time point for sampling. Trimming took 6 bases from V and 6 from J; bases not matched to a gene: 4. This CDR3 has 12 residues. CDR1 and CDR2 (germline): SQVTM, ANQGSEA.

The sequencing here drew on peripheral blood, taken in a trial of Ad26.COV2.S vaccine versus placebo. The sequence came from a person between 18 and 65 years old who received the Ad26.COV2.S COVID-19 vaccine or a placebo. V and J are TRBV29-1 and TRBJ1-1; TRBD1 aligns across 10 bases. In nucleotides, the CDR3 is TGCAGCGTCGGACAGGGGGTCGCTGAAGCTTTCTTT. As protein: CSVGQGVAEAFF.